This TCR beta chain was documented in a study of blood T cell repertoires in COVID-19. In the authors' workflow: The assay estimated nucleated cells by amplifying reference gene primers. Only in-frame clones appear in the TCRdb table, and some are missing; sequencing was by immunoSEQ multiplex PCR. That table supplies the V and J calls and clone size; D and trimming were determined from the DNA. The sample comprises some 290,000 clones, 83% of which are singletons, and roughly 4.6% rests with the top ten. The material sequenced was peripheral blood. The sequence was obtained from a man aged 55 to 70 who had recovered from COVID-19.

CDR3 DNA: TGTGCCAGCAGCGGGGACAGGTCTTACGAGCAGTACTTC. Protein: CASSGDRSYEQYF. The chain employs TRBV7-8 and TRBJ2-7, with TRBD1 identical over 8 bases. CDR1 and CDR2 from the germline V gene are SGHVS and FQNEAQ. The CDR3 totals 13 residues. V shed 5 bases and J 4 bases; nucleotides not matched to a gene: 4.